This T cell receptor beta chain was obtained from a study of cytomegalovirus exposure and HLA in healthy donors. The CDR3 totals 16 residues. Trimming at V came to 0 bases and at J to 5 bases, leaving 3 bases not matched to a gene. Germline values: CDR1 MGHRA, CDR2 YSYEKL. Use of 60 Vbeta and 13 Jbeta primers characterized the PCR. The table came from immunoSEQ multiplex PCR; TCRdb's copy has only in-frame clones and leaves some out. This sample carries about 160,000 clones, about 80% of them seen once, and the ten largest clones take more than 0.75%. Worth noting for this clone: What it recognizes is unknown.

Broader study findings: Sequencing artifact likely explains a cluster of highly shared sequence variants. Most subjects' HLA-A and HLA-B alleles were reportedly predicted from TCR beta sequences. A missense DCLRE1C variant was associated with V- and J-gene trimming of TCR beta chains in a later analysis, and an independent cohort replicated the association.

The TCR comes from a woman aged 45-59 years in good health and CMV-seropositive. The sequencing input was PBMCs. The rearrangement uses TRBV4-1 and TRBJ2-3; 12 positions match TRBD2. The CDR3: CASSQELAGGGDTQYF. CDR3 nucleotides: TGCGCCAGCAGCCAAGAACTAGCGGGGGGCGGAGATACGCAGTATTTT.